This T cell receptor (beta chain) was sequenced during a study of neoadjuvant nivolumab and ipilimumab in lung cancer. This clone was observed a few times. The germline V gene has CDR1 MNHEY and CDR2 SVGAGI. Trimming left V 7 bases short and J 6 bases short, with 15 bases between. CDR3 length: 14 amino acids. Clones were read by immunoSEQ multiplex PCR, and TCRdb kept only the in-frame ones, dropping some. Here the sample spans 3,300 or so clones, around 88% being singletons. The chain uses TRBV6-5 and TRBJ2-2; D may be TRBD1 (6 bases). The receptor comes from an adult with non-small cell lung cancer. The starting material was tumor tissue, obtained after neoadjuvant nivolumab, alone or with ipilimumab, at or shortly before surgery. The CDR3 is CASTRLQGSGELFF. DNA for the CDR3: TGTGCCAGCACACGCCTACAGGGTTCCGGGGAGCTGTTTTTT.